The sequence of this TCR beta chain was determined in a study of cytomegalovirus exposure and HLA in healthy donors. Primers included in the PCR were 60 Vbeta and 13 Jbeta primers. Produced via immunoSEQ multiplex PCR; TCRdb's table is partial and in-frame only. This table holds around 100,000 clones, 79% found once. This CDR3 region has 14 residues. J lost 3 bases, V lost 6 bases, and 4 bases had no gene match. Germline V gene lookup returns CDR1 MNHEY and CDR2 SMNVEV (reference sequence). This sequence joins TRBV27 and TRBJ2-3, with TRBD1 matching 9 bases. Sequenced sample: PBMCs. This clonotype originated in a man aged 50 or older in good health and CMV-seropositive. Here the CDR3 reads CASRQTGGTDTQYF. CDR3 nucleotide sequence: TGTGCCAGCAGGCAGACAGGGGGGACAGATACGCAGTATTTT.